One and the same sample provided the 21 T cell receptor beta chains below, sequenced in a study of early T cells in non-severe SARS-CoV-2 infection (TCRdb year 2021). Receptors were amplified or captured by 5' RACE. Sequencing relied on a NextSeq 500. Using fastp at Q25 and MiXCR, TCRdb reprocessed the public reads and kept productive beta chains. CDR3 protein duplicates are merged, each entry listing the most common genes and DNA. Within this sample are some 71,000 distinct CDR3 sequences, with about 12% of them counted one time only. The top ten hold 5% to 8% of the sample. The sequenced sample consisted of whole blood. The receptors stem from an adult who was a healthcare worker with PCR-confirmed SARS-CoV-2 infection or an uninfected control (not recorded which).

This clonotype was seen a handful of times. The chain combines TRBV5-8 with TRBJ2-7; D perhaps matches TRBD1 (6 bases). Trimming removed 7 bases from V and 2 bases from J, with 16 bases in between. There are 14 residues in the CDR3. Germline V lookup: CDR1 SGHTS, CDR2 YDEGEE. The CDR3 sequence: CASPFFRGPYEQYF. The DNA of the CDR3 is TGTGCCAGCCCCTTTTTCAGGGGACCCTACGAGCAGTACTTC.

This clonotype has a handful of counts. This chain connects TRBV20-1 to TRBJ1-3; TRBD1 matches at 8 bases. The CDR3 has 14 amino acids. Germline lookup yields CDR1 DFQATT and CDR2 SNEGSKA (reference sequence). V lost 3 bases to trimming and J lost 9 bases; unmatched junction nucleotides: 10. The CDR3 here is CSASPDGQGATIYF. DNA of the CDR3: TGCAGTGCTAGCCCGGACGGCCAGGGGGCCACCATATATTTT.

The chain combines TRBV7-3 with TRBJ2-5; the D is unclear. V was trimmed by 8 bases and J by 5 bases, leaving 12 bases between them. Germline CDR1 is SGHTA and CDR2 is FQGTGA. The length of the CDR3 is 12 residues. The CDR3 is CASGMTEETQYF. The DNA of the CDR3 is TGTGCCAGCGGCATGACTGAGGAGACCCAGTACTTC.

In its sample, this clonotype was seen many times. The chain combines TRBV6-1 with TRBJ1-4; the D is unclear. Trimming took 4 bases from V and 3 from J, leaving 15 bases between them. Per germline, CDR1 MNHNS and CDR2 SASEGT. This CDR3 has 16 amino acids. This CDR3 reads CASSGQLPESNEKLFF. In DNA form, the CDR3 reads TGTGCCAGCAGTGGCCAATTACCGGAATCTAATGAAAAACTGTTTTTT.

In its sample, this clonotype was seen a few times. This rearrangement joins TRBV20-1 to TRBJ2-7; D is unclear. The CDR3 contains 12 residues. Germline assignment: CDR1 DFQATT and CDR2 SNEGSKA (reference sequence). V was shortened by 4 bases and J by 3 bases, with 10 bases between the two germline ends. The CDR3 protein is CSAMDGRYEQYF. The CDR3 DNA is TGCAGTGCTATGGACGGTCGCTACGAGCAGTACTTC.

This clonotype occurred many times. The genes are TRBV12-3 or TRBV12-4 and TRBJ1-1; D is perhaps TRBD1 (5 bases). Trimming took off 5 bases at V and 4 bases at J, with 11 bases between the two ends. This CDR3 comprises 13 residues. CDR3 sequence reads: CASSVDSFTEAFF. The CDR3 bases are TGTGCCAGCAGTGTAGACAGCTTCACTGAAGCTTTCTTT.

This clonotype came up a few times. The gene calls are TRBV15 and TRBJ1-5; D perhaps matches TRBD1 (6 bases). CDR1 LNHNV and CDR2 YYDKDF come from the germline V gene (reference sequence). The V end lost 6 bases, the J end lost 2 bases, and 14 bases lay between the germline ends. The CDR3 is 15 amino acids. The CDR3 is CATRKDRRGNQPQHF. CDR3 in DNA: TGTGCCACCAGGAAAGACAGGAGAGGCAATCAGCCCCAGCATTTT.

This clonotype was observed a handful of times. The rearrangement joins TRBV7-9 to TRBJ2-1, with D unclear. CDR1 SEHNR and CDR2 FQNEAQ come from the germline V gene (reference sequence). The CDR3 is made up of 14 amino acids. V dropped 0 bases and J dropped 6 bases, with 9 bases sitting between them. The DNA for the CDR3 is TGTGCCAGCAGCTTAGCTGGAGCCTCCAATGAGCAGTTCTTC. Its translation is CASSLAGASNEQFF.

This clonotype was picked up many times. The chain employs TRBV18 and TRBJ1-1; the D gene is possibly TRBD1 (5 bases). Trimming stripped 3 bases from V and 1 base from J, with 21 bases between. The CDR3 extends over 18 amino acids. Germline V CDR1 and CDR2: KGHSH, LQKENI. The CDR3 spells CASSPALRGSGTNTEAFF. CDR3 DNA sequence: TGTGCCAGCTCACCTGCCTTAAGGGGTTCCGGTACGAACACTGAAGCTTTCTTT.

The chain uses TRBV11-2 and TRBJ2-7, with 12 positions matching TRBD1. CDR3 length: 15 amino acids. CDR1 is SGHAT and CDR2 is FQNNGV in the germline V gene. The J segment lost 4 bases and the V segment lost 1 base, leaving 2 bases of the junction unmatched. CDR3 in DNA: TGTGCCAGCAGCTTAGCGGGACAGGGGGCATACGAGCAGTACTTC. Translated, it gives CASSLAGQGAYEQYF.

The CDR3 protein is CASSQDLGGFQETQYF. In DNA form, the CDR3 reads TGTGCCAGCAGCCAAGACCTCGGAGGATTCCAAGAGACCCAGTACTTC. The chain is built from TRBV3-1 and TRBJ2-5, with a weak D call TRBD2 (5 bases). Germline CDR1 LGHDT, CDR2 YNNKEL (reference sequence). Deletions cut 0 bases from V and 1 base from J, with 12 bases between. The CDR3 runs to 16 residues.

This clonotype occurred a few times. The chain combines TRBV3-1 with TRBJ1-2; no clear D gene. The germline V and J ends were trimmed by 1 base and 4 bases, with 10 bases remaining between them. The CDR3 contains 14 residues. Germline V CDR1 and CDR2: LGHDT, YNNKEL (reference sequence). The CDR3 reads CASSQVGGFYGYTF. DNA for the CDR3: TGTGCCAGCAGCCAAGTGGGTGGATTCTATGGCTACACCTTC.

The chain has TRBV12-3 or TRBV12-4 and TRBJ2-7; D unresolved. The CDR3 covers 14 residues. Trimming shortened V by 5 bases and J by 0 bases, and 11 bases separated the two germline ends. The CDR3 nucleotides read TGTGCCAGCAGTCCCGTCCATCGCTCCTACGAGCAGTACTTC. Translation: CASSPVHRSYEQYF.

This clonotype appeared a few times. The chain couples TRBV18 to TRBJ2-5, with D tentatively TRBD1 (5 bases). From germline, CDR1 is KGHSH and CDR2 LQKENI. The CDR3 length is 17 residues. V was cut by 3 bases and J by 1 base, with 18 bases left in between. The CDR3 protein is CASSPAINRQLQETQYF. DNA of the CDR3: TGTGCCAGCTCACCGGCGATTAATCGACAGCTCCAAGAGACCCAGTACTTC.

This chain connects TRBV20-1 to TRBJ1-6; perhaps TRBD1 as D (6 bases). V dropped 0 bases and J dropped 4 bases, with 10 bases sitting between them. Germline CDR1 reads DFQATT; CDR2 reads SNEGSKA (reference sequence). The CDR3 is made up of 15 amino acids. In DNA, the CDR3 is TGCAGTGCTAGAGATACAGGGTTTTATAATTCACCCCTCCACTTT. This sequence encodes CSARDTGFYNSPLHF.

At least ten counts were recorded for this clonotype. This chain connects TRBV6-2 or TRBV6-3 to TRBJ2-3, with 11 nucleotides matching TRBD2. This CDR3 spans 16 amino acids. J gave up 0 bases and V 6 bases, and 5 bases lay outside the gene matches. Germline assignment: CDR1 MNHEY and CDR2 SVGEGT. The CDR3 here is CASRGRTSGSTDTQYF. The CDR3 coding sequence is TGTGCCAGCAGGGGAAGGACTAGCGGGAGCACAGATACGCAGTATTTT.

The chain couples TRBV5-1 to TRBJ1-2; D uncertain. V shed 1 base and J shed 3 bases, with 10 bases lying between them. From germline, CDR1 is SGHRS and CDR2 YFSETQ. The CDR3 totals 14 residues. The DNA for the CDR3 is TGCGCCAGCAGCTTGAGGGCCCGGGACTATGGCTACACCTTC. Its protein is CASSLRARDYGYTF.

The rearrangement joins TRBV7-9 to TRBJ2-1, with 9 bases matching TRBD2. This CDR3 is built from 13 residues. Germline CDR1 SEHNR, CDR2 FQNEAQ (reference sequence). The J segment lost 8 bases and the V segment lost 5 bases, leaving 4 bases of the junction unmatched. Here the CDR3 DNA reads TGTGCCAGCAGCCAGAGGACTAGCGATGAGCAGTTCTTC. Its translation: CASSQRTSDEQFF.

This chain joins TRBV7-2 and TRBJ1-5; no definite D call. Germline loops: CDR1 SGHTA, CDR2 FQGNSA. This CDR3 has 13 amino acids. Trimming stripped 3 bases from V and 3 bases from J, with 6 bases between. CDR3 region: CASSFKLNQPQHF. For the CDR3, the DNA is TGTGCCAGCAGCTTCAAACTCAATCAGCCCCAGCATTTT.

Many counts were recorded for this clonotype. The chain recombines TRBV7-9 with TRBJ2-1; TRBD1 agrees at 9 bases. The CDR3 extends over 14 amino acids. Germline lookup yields CDR1 SEHNR and CDR2 FQNEAQ (reference sequence). After removal of 5 bases from V and 9 bases from J, the junction contained 8 bases not matched to a gene. The CDR3 reads CASSDWTGDSEQFF. The CDR3 region has the DNA TGTGCCAGCAGCGACTGGACAGGGGACTCTGAGCAGTTCTTC.

The table lists this clonotype with a few counts. This sequence joins TRBV28 and TRBJ1-3; D is possibly TRBD1 (5 bases). The V end was cut by 5 bases, the J end by 2 bases, with 10 bases between. Germline V CDR1 and CDR2: MDHEN, SYDVKM. This CDR3 spans 14 amino acids. The CDR3 nucleotides are TGTGCCAGCAGTCCTCCGGGGGCTGGAAACACCATATATTTT. Translation: CASSPPGAGNTIYF.